A selection of T cell receptor beta chains follows, all from one sample in a study of shared clonotypes between healthy human individuals. Sequenced by immunoSEQ multiplex PCR; TCRdb stores in-frame clones only, minus some. The table records roughly 2.2 million clones, 90% to 95% of them present only once. The sequenced material came from naive CD4+ T cells from PBMCs. The receptors stem from a man between 18 and 29 years old in good health. Some clones in this sample may be carry-over from other donors' samples. Each CDR3 is given with its conserved first and last residue. A D gene is named only where the DNA matches it firmly. Clone sizes are given selectively: once, few, many, or a class where the clone is expanded.

V gene: TRBV4-3
D gene: TRBD1
clone size: few
CDR3 length: 15
J gene: TRBJ1-2
CDR3 protein: CASSQGTGGAYGYTF
CDR3 DNA: TGCGCCAGCAGCCAAGGGACAGGGGGAGCCTATGGCTACACCTTC

V gene: TRBV28
D gene: NA
clone size: NA
CDR3 length: 12
J gene: TRBJ1-1
CDR3 protein: CASSQERTEAFF
CDR3 DNA: TGTGCCAGCAGTCAAGAAAGAACTGAAGCTTTCTTT

V gene: TRBV19
D gene: TRBD2
clone size: once
CDR3 length: 17
J gene: TRBJ2-2
CDR3 protein: CASSPGGREWSTGELFF
CDR3 DNA: TGTGCCAGTAGCCCCGGTGGGCGGGAGTGGAGCACCGGGGAGCTGTTTTTT

V gene: TRBV28
D gene: NA
clone size: NA
CDR3 length: 12
J gene: TRBJ1-5
CDR3 protein: CASRDLNGPQHF
CDR3 DNA: TGTGCCAGCAGAGACCTGAATGGACCCCAGCATTTT

V gene: TRBV27
D gene: TRBD2
clone size: NA
CDR3 length: 20
J gene: TRBJ2-3
CDR3 protein: CASRDRAIAGGLRGTDTQYF
CDR3 DNA: TGTGCCAGCAGGGACAGGGCGATAGCGGGAGGACTTAGGGGCACAGATACGCAGTATTTT

V gene: TRBV18
D gene: NA
clone size: once
CDR3 length: 16
J gene: TRBJ2-7
CDR3 protein: CASSPLYGASPREQYF
CDR3 DNA: TGTGCCAGCTCACCTCTATACGGGGCCAGTCCGAGGGAGCAGTACTTC

V gene: TRBV7-3
D gene: TRBD2
clone size: NA
CDR3 length: 15
J gene: TRBJ2-1
CDR3 protein: CASSPSSGRPGEQFF
CDR3 DNA: TGTGCCAGCAGCCCCTCTAGCGGGCGCCCCGGGGAGCAGTTCTTC

V gene: TRBV6-5
D gene: NA
clone size: few
CDR3 length: 13
J gene: TRBJ1-1
CDR3 protein: CASMGRVNTEAFF
CDR3 DNA: TGTGCCAGCATGGGCAGGGTCAACACTGAAGCTTTCTTT

V gene: TRBV28
D gene: NA
clone size: once
CDR3 length: 20
J gene: TRBJ1-1
CDR3 protein: CASLTPSWIRTLGVNTEAFF
CDR3 DNA: TGTGCCAGCCTGACCCCTTCGTGGATAAGGACGCTGGGGGTGAACACTGAAGCTTTCTTT

V gene: TRBV4-1
D gene: TRBD2
clone size: NA
CDR3 length: 15
J gene: TRBJ2-7
CDR3 protein: CASSRGLAGHYEQYF
CDR3 DNA: TGCGCCAGCAGCCGCGGACTAGCGGGGCACTACGAGCAGTACTTC

V gene: TRBV4-1
D gene: NA
clone size: NA
CDR3 length: 17
J gene: TRBJ1-5
CDR3 protein: CASSQRHGGQDNQPQHF
CDR3 DNA: TGCGCCAGCAGCCAACGACATGGCGGGCAGGACAATCAGCCCCAGCATTTT

V gene: TRBV11-2
D gene: TRBD1
clone size: NA
CDR3 length: 16
J gene: TRBJ2-7
CDR3 protein: CASSLSLWQGALEQYF
CDR3 DNA: TGTGCCAGCAGCTTAAGTTTGTGGCAGGGGGCTCTCGAGCAGTACTTC

V gene: TRBV6-4
D gene: TRBD1
clone size: NA
CDR3 length: 12
J gene: TRBJ1-1
CDR3 protein: CASPTGARSAFF
CDR3 DNA: TGTGCCAGTCCTACAGGGGCCCGATCGGCTTTCTTT

V gene: TRBV5-6
D gene: NA
clone size: once
CDR3 length: 14
J gene: TRBJ2-5
CDR3 protein: CASSQQGSQETQYF
CDR3 DNA: TGTGCCAGCAGCCAACAGGGTAGCCAAGAGACCCAGTACTTC

V gene: TRBV6-5
D gene: NA
clone size: NA
CDR3 length: 13
J gene: TRBJ1-1
CDR3 protein: CASSLQRNTEAFF
CDR3 DNA: TGTGCCAGCAGTCTGCAGCGGAACACTGAAGCTTTCTTT

V gene: TRBV5-4
D gene: TRBD1
clone size: NA
CDR3 length: 18
J gene: TRBJ1-5
CDR3 protein: CASSLDGTGHPSNQPQHF
CDR3 DNA: TGTGCCAGCAGCTTGGATGGGACAGGACATCCTAGCAATCAGCCCCAGCATTTT

V gene: TRBV28
D gene: TRBD1
clone size: NA
CDR3 length: 13
J gene: TRBJ1-2
CDR3 protein: CASSMDRGIGYTF
CDR3 DNA: TGTGCCAGCAGCATGGACAGGGGAATTGGCTACACCTTC

V gene: TRBV10-3
D gene: NA
clone size: NA
CDR3 length: 12
J gene: TRBJ2-7
CDR3 protein: CAIRDNSGSGYF
CDR3 DNA: TGTGCCATCAGGGACAATAGCGGCAGTGGGTACTTC

V gene: TRBV9
D gene: TRBD1
clone size: NA
CDR3 length: 15
J gene: TRBJ2-1
CDR3 protein: CASTPLGQGWNEQFF
CDR3 DNA: TGTGCCAGCACCCCCTTGGGACAGGGTTGGAATGAGCAGTTCTTC

V gene: TRBV2
D gene: NA
clone size: NA
CDR3 length: 13
J gene: TRBJ2-1
CDR3 protein: CASLLARAARQFF
CDR3 DNA: TGTGCCAGCCTTCTGGCCCGAGCGGCGCGGCAGTTCTTC

V gene: TRBV28
D gene: TRBD1
clone size: NA
CDR3 length: 12
J gene: TRBJ2-1
CDR3 protein: CASSSGGWGQFF
CDR3 DNA: TGTGCCAGCAGTTCAGGGGGTTGGGGGCAGTTCTTC

V gene: TRBV5-6
D gene: NA
clone size: NA
CDR3 length: 12
J gene: TRBJ2-5
CDR3 protein: CASSLVEETQYF
CDR3 DNA: TGTGCCAGCAGCTTGGTCGAAGAGACCCAGTACTTC

V gene: TRBV11-2
D gene: TRBD2
clone size: NA
CDR3 length: 14
J gene: TRBJ2-1
CDR3 protein: CASSLQRERNEQFF
CDR3 DNA: TGTGCCAGCAGCTTACAGCGGGAGAGGAATGAGCAGTTCTTC

V gene: TRBV11-2
D gene: NA
clone size: NA
CDR3 length: 14
J gene: TRBJ1-1
CDR3 protein: CASSQGLMDTEAFF
CDR3 DNA: TGTGCCAGCAGCCAGGGACTAATGGACACTGAAGCTTTCTTT

V gene: TRBV6-4
D gene: NA
clone size: NA
CDR3 length: 16
J gene: TRBJ2-6
CDR3 protein: CASRRDVDSGANVLTF
CDR3 DNA: TGTGCCAGCAGACGGGACGTAGACTCTGGGGCCAACGTCCTGACTTTC

V gene: TRBV28
D gene: TRBD1
clone size: NA
CDR3 length: 16
J gene: TRBJ2-2
CDR3 protein: CASSFWDRTNTGELFF
CDR3 DNA: TGTGCCAGCAGTTTTTGGGACAGGACGAACACCGGGGAGCTGTTTTTT

V gene: TRBV28
D gene: TRBD1
clone size: NA
CDR3 length: 14
J gene: TRBJ2-7
CDR3 protein: CASRDREVGYEQYF
CDR3 DNA: TGTGCCAGCAGGGACAGGGAAGTTGGCTACGAGCAGTACTTC

V gene: TRBV5-4
D gene: TRBD1
clone size: NA
CDR3 length: 18
J gene: TRBJ1-1
CDR3 protein: CASRYGQGAYQMITEAFF
CDR3 DNA: TGTGCCAGCAGGTACGGACAGGGGGCGTATCAAATGATCACTGAAGCTTTCTTT

V gene: TRBV7-2
D gene: NA
clone size: NA
CDR3 length: 14
J gene: TRBJ2-4
CDR3 protein: CASSLAEAKNIQYF
CDR3 DNA: TGTGCCAGCAGCTTAGCGGAAGCCAAAAACATTCAGTACTTC

V gene: TRBV30
D gene: NA
clone size: NA
CDR3 length: 13
J gene: TRBJ2-3
CDR3 protein: CAWREITTDTQYF
CDR3 DNA: TGTGCCTGGAGGGAAATAACCACAGATACGCAGTATTTT

V gene: TRBV6-1
D gene: NA
clone size: NA
CDR3 length: 13
J gene: TRBJ1-3
CDR3 protein: CASSDGGFNTIYF
CDR3 DNA: TGTGCCAGCAGTGATGGAGGGTTTAACACCATATATTTT

V gene: TRBV18
D gene: NA
clone size: NA
CDR3 length: 15
J gene: TRBJ1-4
CDR3 protein: CASSPMGATNEKLFF
CDR3 DNA: TGTGCCAGCTCACCTATGGGGGCTACTAATGAAAAACTGTTTTTT

V gene: TRBV30
D gene: TRBD2
clone size: NA
CDR3 length: 14
J gene: TRBJ2-1
CDR3 protein: CAWSGTSGYNEQFF
CDR3 DNA: TGTGCCTGGAGTGGGACTAGCGGTTACAATGAGCAGTTCTTC

V gene: TRBV6-5
D gene: NA
clone size: NA
CDR3 length: 15
J gene: TRBJ2-5
CDR3 protein: CASSYSVNRKETQYF
CDR3 DNA: TGTGCCAGCAGTTACTCGGTTAACAGGAAAGAGACCCAGTACTTC

V gene: TRBV2
D gene: NA
clone size: NA
CDR3 length: 16
J gene: TRBJ2-5
CDR3 protein: CASSEAEGRVKETQYF
CDR3 DNA: TGTGCCAGCAGTGAAGCAGAGGGGAGAGTAAAAGAGACCCAGTACTTC

V gene: TRBV7-2
D gene: NA
clone size: NA
CDR3 length: 17
J gene: TRBJ2-7
CDR3 protein: CASSFSHGGKGIYEQYF
CDR3 DNA: TGTGCCAGCAGCTTTTCCCATGGGGGGAAGGGGATCTACGAGCAGTACTTC

V gene: TRBV11-2
D gene: NA
clone size: NA
CDR3 length: 16
J gene: TRBJ2-3
CDR3 protein: CASSLALAGDQDTQYF
CDR3 DNA: TGTGCCAGCAGCTTAGCACTAGCCGGAGATCAAGATACGCAGTATTTT

V gene: TRBV7-9
D gene: NA
clone size: NA
CDR3 length: 13
J gene: TRBJ2-7
CDR3 protein: CASSAQGGVEQYF
CDR3 DNA: TGTGCCAGCAGCGCCCAGGGGGGAGTCGAGCAGTACTTC

V gene: TRBV18
D gene: NA
clone size: NA
CDR3 length: 15
J gene: TRBJ1-1
CDR3 protein: CASSPGRAGNAEAFF
CDR3 DNA: TGTGCCAGCTCACCGGGTAGGGCGGGGAACGCTGAAGCTTTCTTT

V gene: TRBV5-6
D gene: NA
clone size: once
CDR3 length: 14
J gene: TRBJ1-1
CDR3 protein: CASSFTGRSAEAFF
CDR3 DNA: TGTGCCAGCAGCTTTACAGGGCGATCGGCTGAAGCTTTCTTT

V gene: TRBV5-1
D gene: TRBD2
clone size: NA
CDR3 length: 16
J gene: TRBJ2-1
CDR3 protein: CASSLLAGVGNNEQFF
CDR3 DNA: TGCGCCAGCAGCCTTTTAGCGGGAGTCGGGAACAATGAGCAGTTCTTC

V gene: TRBV9
D gene: TRBD2
clone size: NA
CDR3 length: 18
J gene: TRBJ2-3
CDR3 protein: CASSVALTSGRATDTQYF
CDR3 DNA: TGTGCCAGCAGCGTAGCCCTGACTAGCGGGAGGGCCACAGATACGCAGTATTTT